Listed below are T cell receptor beta chains from one sample, sequenced in a study of OX40 agonist ivuxolimab in advanced cancers. Using immunoSEQ multiplex PCR, the repertoire was profiled, and TCRdb retains in-frame clones only, with some absent. The sample holds some 98,000 clones, around 87% seen once. This sample comprised CD4+ or CD8+ T cells sorted from blood, obtained in a trial of the OX40 agonist ivuxolimab. The receptors were sampled from an adult with an advanced solid tumor such as melanoma, head and neck, liver or kidney cancer. Both conserved end residues are part of each CDR3. A D gene is named only where the DNA matches it firmly. Size values are once, few and many counts, or a class for expanded clones, and some rows have none.

V	D	J	size	DNA	CDR3
TRBV5-1	TRBD2	TRBJ2-1	NA	TGCGCCAGCAGCCTAGCGGGGGGGCTGGGTGGCAATGAGCAGTTCTTC	CASSLAGGLGGNEQFF
TRBV19	TRBD2	TRBJ2-1	NA	TGTGCCAGTAGTATAAGGGCCGGGGGGGGCAATGAGCAGTTCTTC	CASSIRAGGGNEQFF
TRBV19	TRBD1	TRBJ1-4	NA	TGTGCCAGTAGTACCGACCAGGGGGCTGGGGAAAAACTGTTTTTT	CASSTDQGAGEKLFF
TRBV27	TRBD1	TRBJ1-1	NA	TGTGCCAGCAGTTACAGGGGGAACACTGAAGCTTTCTTT	CASSYRGNTEAFF
TRBV5-1	NA	TRBJ2-7	NA	TGCGCCAGCAGCTTGGTTACAGGAAACTACGAGCAGTACTTC	CASSLVTGNYEQYF
TRBV6-1	NA	TRBJ1-1	NA	TGTGCCAGCAAAGGACTGGACTGGCGCACTGAAGCTTTCTTT	CASKGLDWRTEAFF
TRBV11-2	TRBD1	TRBJ1-5	NA	TGTGCCAGCAGCTTAGCGGGGACAGGGGGTGGTTCTAGGAATCAGCCCCAGCATTTT	CASSLAGTGGGSRNQPQHF
TRBV6-1	TRBD1	TRBJ2-6	once	TGTGCCAGCAGTGAACCGCCTGGGGCAGGGGGTGGTGGGGCCAACGTCCTGACTTTC	CASSEPPGAGGGGANVLTF
TRBV5-4	TRBD2	TRBJ2-2	NA	TGTGCCAGCAGCCCCCGGAGCGGGGGGTCCCTTCGGAACACCGGGGAGCTGTTTTTT	CASSPRSGGSLRNTGELFF
TRBV7-2	NA	TRBJ1-1	NA	TGTGCCAGCAGCTTTGCAGGGATGTACACTGAAGCTTTCTTT	CASSFAGMYTEAFF
TRBV6-5	NA	TRBJ1-4	NA	TGTGCCAGCAGACCTAGACAGAATGAAAAACTGTTTTTT	CASRPRQNEKLFF
TRBV11-2	NA	TRBJ2-2	NA	TGTGCCAGCAGTTCATTGTCGATTTCGAACACCGGGGAGCTGTTTTTT	CASSSLSISNTGELFF
TRBV7-3	TRBD2	TRBJ2-2	NA	TGTGCCAGCAGCCCCCGGGGGGGACTAGCGGGTGCCGGGGAGCTGTTTTTT	CASSPRGGLAGAGELFF
TRBV29-1	NA	TRBJ2-1	NA	TGCAGCGTTGAGGGCGCAGGGAGCTACAATGAGCAGTTCTTC	CSVEGAGSYNEQFF
TRBV7-9	NA	TRBJ2-7	NA	TGTGCCAGCGGTTTGTACGAGGGGGGCTCCTACGAGCAGTACTTC	CASGLYEGGSYEQYF
TRBV27	TRBD1	TRBJ2-1	NA	TGTGCCAGCAGTCAACTCGGGACAGGCGGCAGTGAGCAGTTCTTC	CASSQLGTGGSEQFF
TRBV10-2	NA	TRBJ1-2	once	TGCGCCAGCACACCCGGACGGGCCAACTATGGCTACACCTTC	CASTPGRANYGYTF
TRBV29-1	NA	TRBJ2-7	NA	TGCAGCGCCCGGGCCGACAGGTACGAGCAGTACTTC	CSARADRYEQYF
TRBV2	TRBD2	TRBJ2-3	NA	TGTGCCAGCCGCCTCATGGCGGGGGGGACAGATACGCAGTATTTT	CASRLMAGGTDTQYF
TRBV6-1	TRBD1	TRBJ2-7	NA	TGTGCCAGCAGTTTTTCGACAGGGATAGGCTACGAGCAGTACTTC	CASSFSTGIGYEQYF
TRBV7-7	TRBD2	TRBJ2-1	NA	TGTGCCAGCAGCTCAGGGACTAGCGCATACAATGAGCAGTTCTTC	CASSSGTSAYNEQFF
TRBV5-4	TRBD1	TRBJ1-2	NA	TGTGCCAGCAGCTTGCGTAGCGGGCAGGGGGCGGGACAGTATGGCTACACCTTC	CASSLRSGQGAGQYGYTF
TRBV7-9	TRBD1	TRBJ1-4	few	TGTGCCAGCAGCTTAGCGCAGGACAGGGCGAAACTGTTTTTT	CASSLAQDRAKLFF
TRBV11-2	NA	TRBJ2-3	NA	TGTGCCAGCAGCTTAGGTTGGACCGCCACAGATACGCAGTATTTT	CASSLGWTATDTQYF
TRBV27	TRBD2	TRBJ2-6	NA	TGTGCCAGCAGTTTGCGTCAGGTGGGAGGGGCCGGGGCCAACGTCCTGACTTTC	CASSLRQVGGAGANVLTF
TRBV18	NA	TRBJ1-2	NA	TGTGCCAGCTCACCAGTAGGGACGGGAGATTACTATGGCTACACCTTC	CASSPVGTGDYYGYTF
TRBV19	NA	TRBJ2-5	NA	TGTGCCAGTGGGGCAGGGGATGGAGAGACCCAGTACTTC	CASGAGDGETQYF
TRBV7-9	NA	TRBJ2-7	NA	TGTGCCAGCAGCCAAGGGGGATCGCCCTACGAGCAGTACTTC	CASSQGGSPYEQYF
TRBV4-1	NA	TRBJ1-5	NA	TGCGCCAGCAGCCGGGTAGGGAACCATCAGCCCCAGCATTTT	CASSRVGNHQPQHF
TRBV19	NA	TRBJ1-5	few	TGTGCCAGTAGTATAAGGGGGGCGAGCAATCAGCCCCAGCATTTT	CASSIRGASNQPQHF
TRBV7-8	TRBD1	TRBJ1-1	NA	TGTGCCAGCAGCCAAGCCGCGGACGCCGGACAGGGGTTAGCCGAAGCTTTCTTT	CASSQAADAGQGLAEAFF
TRBV6-4	NA	TRBJ2-3	NA	TGTGCCAGCAGTGAAGAAGCGGGCACAGATACGCAGTATTTT	CASSEEAGTDTQYF
TRBV5-4	NA	TRBJ1-3	NA	TGTGCCAGCAGCTCTAGAAATAGGGGGTCTGGAAACACCATATATTTT	CASSSRNRGSGNTIYF
TRBV6-5	NA	TRBJ1-2	once	TGTGCCAGCAGTTACAGATTATTCGGGGGGCTCTATGGCTACACCTTC	CASSYRLFGGLYGYTF